This T cell receptor (beta chain) was documented in a study of early T cells in non-severe SARS-CoV-2 infection. Background on the study: The input, bulk RNA from unsorted whole blood, was sequenced, and chains were unpaired.

This clonotype was counted between two and nine times. TCRdb reprocessed the 5' RACE reads via MiXCR and lists one record per CDR3 protein. The table lists some 89,000 distinct CDR3 sequences, 11% of them singletons. The CDR3 runs 13 residues. Germline V lookup: CDR1 SGHAT, CDR2 FQNNGV. Trimming took 3 bases from V and 4 from J, leaving 9 bases between them. The TCR sequence derives from an adult who was a healthcare worker with PCR-confirmed SARS-CoV-2 infection or an uninfected control (not recorded which). The starting material was whole blood, obtained at baseline. V is TRBV11-2 and J is TRBJ2-5; D is possibly TRBD1 or TRBD2 (6 bases each). The DNA of the CDR3 is TGTGCCAGCAGCTTCGGGGGCGTAGAGACCCAGTACTTC. Its translation is CASSFGGVETQYF.